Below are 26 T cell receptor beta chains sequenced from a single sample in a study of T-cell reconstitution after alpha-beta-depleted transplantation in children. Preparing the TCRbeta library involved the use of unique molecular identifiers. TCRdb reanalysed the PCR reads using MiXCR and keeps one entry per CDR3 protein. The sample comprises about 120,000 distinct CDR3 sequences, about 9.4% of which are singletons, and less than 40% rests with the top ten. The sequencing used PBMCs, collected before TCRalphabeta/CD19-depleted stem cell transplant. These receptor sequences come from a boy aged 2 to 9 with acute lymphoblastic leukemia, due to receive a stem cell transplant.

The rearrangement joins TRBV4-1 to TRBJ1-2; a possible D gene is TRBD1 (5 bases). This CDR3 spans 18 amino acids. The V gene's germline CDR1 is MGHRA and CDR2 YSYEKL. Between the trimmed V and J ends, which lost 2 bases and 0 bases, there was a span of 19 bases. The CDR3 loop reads CASSQPGTRRGANYGYTF. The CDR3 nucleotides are TGCGCCAGCAGCCAACCCGGGACTCGGCGTGGTGCTAACTATGGCTACACCTTC.

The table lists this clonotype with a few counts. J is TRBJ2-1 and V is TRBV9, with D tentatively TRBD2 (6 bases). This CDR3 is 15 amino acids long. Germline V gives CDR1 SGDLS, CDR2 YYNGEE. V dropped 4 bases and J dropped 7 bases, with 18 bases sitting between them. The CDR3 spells CASSPHRDFTNEQFF. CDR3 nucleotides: TGTGCCAGCAGCCCCCACCGGGACTTCACAAATGAGCAGTTCTTC. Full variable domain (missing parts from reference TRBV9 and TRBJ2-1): DSGVTQTPKHLITATGQRVTLRCSPRSGDLSVYWYQQSLDQGLQFLIQYYNGEERAKGNILERFSAQQFPDLHSELNLSSLELGDSALYFCASSPHRDFTNEQFFGPGTRLTVL.

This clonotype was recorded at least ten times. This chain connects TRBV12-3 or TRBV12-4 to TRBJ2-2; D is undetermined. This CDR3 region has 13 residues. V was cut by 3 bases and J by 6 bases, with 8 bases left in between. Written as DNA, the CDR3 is TGTGCCAGCAGTTTTATAACACCCGGGGAGCTGTTTTTT. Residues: CASSFITPGELFF.

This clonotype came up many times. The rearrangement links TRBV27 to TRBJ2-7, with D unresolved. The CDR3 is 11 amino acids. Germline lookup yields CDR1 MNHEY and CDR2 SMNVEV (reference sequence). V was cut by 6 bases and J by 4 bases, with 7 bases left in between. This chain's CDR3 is CASSSLYEQYF. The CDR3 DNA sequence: TGTGCCAGCAGCTCCCTATACGAGCAGTACTTC.

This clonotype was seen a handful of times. CDR3 sequence: CSALAGRGTGELFF. CDR3 nucleotide sequence: TGCAGTGCTCTAGCGGGACGGGGCACCGGGGAGCTGTTTTTT. The V and J genes are TRBV20-1 and TRBJ2-2, with 9 nucleotides matching TRBD2. Trimming removed 5 bases from V and 4 bases from J; junction bases left unmatched: 5. The germline V gene encodes CDR1 DFQATT and CDR2 SNEGSKA (reference sequence). This CDR3 region has 14 residues.

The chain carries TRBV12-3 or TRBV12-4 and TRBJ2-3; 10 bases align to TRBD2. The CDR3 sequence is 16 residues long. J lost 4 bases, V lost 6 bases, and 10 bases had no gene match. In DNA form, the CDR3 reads TGTGCCAGCAGCCATCCTAGCGGGAGCGTCCCAGATACGCAGTATTTT. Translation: CASSHPSGSVPDTQYF.

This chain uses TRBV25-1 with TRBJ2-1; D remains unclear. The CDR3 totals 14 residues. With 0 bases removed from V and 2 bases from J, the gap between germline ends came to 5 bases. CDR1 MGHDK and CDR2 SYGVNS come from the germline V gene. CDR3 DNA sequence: TGTGCCAGCAGTGAATATGCGGCCTACAATGAGCAGTTCTTC. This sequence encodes CASSEYAAYNEQFF. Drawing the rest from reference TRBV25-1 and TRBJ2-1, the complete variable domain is EADIYQTPRYLVIGTGKKITLECSQTMGHDKMYWYQQDPGMELHLIHYSYGVNSTEKGDLSSESTVSRIRTEHFPLTLESARPSHTSQYLCASSEYAAYNEQFFGPGTRLTVL.

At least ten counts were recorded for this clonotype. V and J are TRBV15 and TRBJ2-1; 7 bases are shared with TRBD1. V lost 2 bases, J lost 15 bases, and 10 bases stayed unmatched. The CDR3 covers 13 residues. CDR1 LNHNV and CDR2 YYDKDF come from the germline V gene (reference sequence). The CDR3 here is CATSRSPETGRFF. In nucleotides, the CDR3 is TGTGCCACCAGCAGATCCCCCGAGACAGGGAGGTTCTTC.

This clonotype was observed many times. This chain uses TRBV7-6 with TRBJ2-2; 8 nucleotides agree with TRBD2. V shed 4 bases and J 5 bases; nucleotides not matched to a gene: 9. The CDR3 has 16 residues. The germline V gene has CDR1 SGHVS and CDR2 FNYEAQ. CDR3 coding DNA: TGTGCCAGCAGCTCCTCCCCGGGAGGGGTTACCGGGGAGCTGTTTTTT. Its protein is CASSSSPGGVTGELFF.

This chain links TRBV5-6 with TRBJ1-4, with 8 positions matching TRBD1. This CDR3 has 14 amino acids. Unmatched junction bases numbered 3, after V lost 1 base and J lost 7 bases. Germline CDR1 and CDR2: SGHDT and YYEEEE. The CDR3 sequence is CASSLRTGSEKLFF. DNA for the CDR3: TGTGCCAGCAGCTTGCGGACAGGGAGTGAAAAACTGTTTTTT.

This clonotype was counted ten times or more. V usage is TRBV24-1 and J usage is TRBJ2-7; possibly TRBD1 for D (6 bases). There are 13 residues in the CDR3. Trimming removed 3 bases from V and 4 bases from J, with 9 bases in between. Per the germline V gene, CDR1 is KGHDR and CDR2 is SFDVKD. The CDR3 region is CATSDPGQYEQYF. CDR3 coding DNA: TGTGCCACCAGTGATCCAGGACAGTACGAGCAGTACTTC.

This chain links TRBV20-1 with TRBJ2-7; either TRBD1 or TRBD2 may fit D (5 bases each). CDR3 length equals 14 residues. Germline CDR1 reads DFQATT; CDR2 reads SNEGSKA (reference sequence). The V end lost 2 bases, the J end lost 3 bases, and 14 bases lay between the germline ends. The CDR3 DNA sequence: TGCAGTGCTAGACCGACGGGACCGAGCTACGAGCAGTACTTC. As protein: CSARPTGPSYEQYF.

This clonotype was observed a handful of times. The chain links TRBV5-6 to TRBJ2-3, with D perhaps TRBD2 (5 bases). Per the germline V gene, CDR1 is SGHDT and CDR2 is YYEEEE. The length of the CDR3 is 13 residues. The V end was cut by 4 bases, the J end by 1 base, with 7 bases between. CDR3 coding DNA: TGTGCCAGCAGCGGGAGAGGCACAGATACGCAGTATTTT. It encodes CASSGRGTDTQYF.

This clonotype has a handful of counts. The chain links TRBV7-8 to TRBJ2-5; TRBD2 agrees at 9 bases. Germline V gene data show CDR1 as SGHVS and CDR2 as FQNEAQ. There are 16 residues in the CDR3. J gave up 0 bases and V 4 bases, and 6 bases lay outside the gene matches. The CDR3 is CASSSTSGGYQETQYF. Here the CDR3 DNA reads TGTGCCAGCAGCTCGACTAGCGGAGGGTACCAAGAGACCCAGTACTTC.

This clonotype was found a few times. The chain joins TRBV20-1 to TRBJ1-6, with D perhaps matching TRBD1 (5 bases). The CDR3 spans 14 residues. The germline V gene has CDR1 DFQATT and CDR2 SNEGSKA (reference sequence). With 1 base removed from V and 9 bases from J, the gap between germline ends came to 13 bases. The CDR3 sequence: CSARVAGITSPLHF. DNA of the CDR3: TGCAGTGCTAGAGTAGCAGGGATAACTTCACCCCTCCACTTT.

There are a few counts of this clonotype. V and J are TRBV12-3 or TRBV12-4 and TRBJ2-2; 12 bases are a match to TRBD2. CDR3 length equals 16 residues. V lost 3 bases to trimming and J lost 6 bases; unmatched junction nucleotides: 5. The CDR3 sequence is CASSLRLAGVAGELFF. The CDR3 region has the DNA TGTGCCAGCAGTTTGAGACTAGCGGGAGTGGCCGGGGAGCTGTTTTTT.

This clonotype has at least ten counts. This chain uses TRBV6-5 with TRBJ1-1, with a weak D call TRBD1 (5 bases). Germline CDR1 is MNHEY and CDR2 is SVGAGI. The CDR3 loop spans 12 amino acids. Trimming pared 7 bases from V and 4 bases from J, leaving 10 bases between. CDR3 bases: TGTGCCAGCACCCGCGGGGGCACTGAAGCTTTCTTT. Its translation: CASTRGGTEAFF.

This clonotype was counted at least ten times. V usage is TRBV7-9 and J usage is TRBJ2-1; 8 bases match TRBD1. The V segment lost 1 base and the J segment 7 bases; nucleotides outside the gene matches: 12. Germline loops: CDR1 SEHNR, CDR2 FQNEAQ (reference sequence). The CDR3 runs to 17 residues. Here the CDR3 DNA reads TGTGCCAGCAGCTTAGGCCCAGGGGCAGGGGGCGATAATGAGCAGTTCTTC. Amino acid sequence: CASSLGPGAGGDNEQFF. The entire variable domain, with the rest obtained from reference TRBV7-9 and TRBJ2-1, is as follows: DTGVSQNPRHKITKRGQNVTFRCDPISEHNRLYWYRQTLGQGPEFLTYFQNEAQLEKSRLLSDRFSAERPKGSFSTLEIQRTEQGDSAMYLCASSLGPGAGGDNEQFFGPGTRLTVL.

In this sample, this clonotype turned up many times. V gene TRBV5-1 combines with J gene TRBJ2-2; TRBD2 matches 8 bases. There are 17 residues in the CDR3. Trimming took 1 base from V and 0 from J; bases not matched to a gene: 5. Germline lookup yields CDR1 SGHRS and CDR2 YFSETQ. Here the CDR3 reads CASSLTSGYANTGELFF. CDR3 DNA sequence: TGCGCCAGCAGCTTGACTAGCGGTTACGCGAACACCGGGGAGCTGTTTTTT.

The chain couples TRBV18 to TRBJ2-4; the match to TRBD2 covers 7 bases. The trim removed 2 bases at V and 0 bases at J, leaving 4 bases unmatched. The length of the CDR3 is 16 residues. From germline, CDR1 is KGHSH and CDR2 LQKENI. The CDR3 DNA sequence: TGTGCCAGCTCACCAAGAGGGAGGGTAGCCAAAAACATTCAGTACTTC. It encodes CASSPRGRVAKNIQYF. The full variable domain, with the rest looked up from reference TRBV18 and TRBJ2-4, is NAGVMQNPRHLVRRRGQEARLRCSPMKGHSHVYWYRQLPEEGLKFMVYLQKENIIDESGMPKERFSAEFPKEGPSILRIQQVVRGDSAAYFCASSPRGRVAKNIQYFGAGTRLSVL.

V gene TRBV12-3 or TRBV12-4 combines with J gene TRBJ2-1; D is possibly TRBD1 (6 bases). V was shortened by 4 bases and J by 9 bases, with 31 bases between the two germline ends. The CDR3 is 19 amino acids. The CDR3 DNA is TGTGCCAGCAGTTCTACCCCTATCCCCAGGGGCCCCCGGGGAGTTGAGCAGTTCTTC. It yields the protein CASSSTPIPRGPRGVEQFF.

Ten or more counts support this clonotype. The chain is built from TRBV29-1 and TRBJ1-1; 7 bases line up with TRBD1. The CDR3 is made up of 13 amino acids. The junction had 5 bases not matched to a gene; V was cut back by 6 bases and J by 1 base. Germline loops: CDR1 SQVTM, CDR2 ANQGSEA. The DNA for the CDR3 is TGCAGCGTGACAGACAGGGCGAACACTGAAGCTTTCTTT. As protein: CSVTDRANTEAFF.

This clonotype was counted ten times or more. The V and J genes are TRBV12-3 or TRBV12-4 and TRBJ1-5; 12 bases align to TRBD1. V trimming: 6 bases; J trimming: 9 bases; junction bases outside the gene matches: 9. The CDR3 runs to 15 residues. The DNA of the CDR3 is TGTGCCAGCAGACCGGGACAGGGGGCTATTTCGCCCCAGCATTTT. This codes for CASRPGQGAISPQHF.

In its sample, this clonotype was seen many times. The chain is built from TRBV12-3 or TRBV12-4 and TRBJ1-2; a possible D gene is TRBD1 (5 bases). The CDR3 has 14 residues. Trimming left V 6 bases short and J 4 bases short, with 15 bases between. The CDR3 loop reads CASSSRWGGYGYTF. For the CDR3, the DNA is TGTGCCAGCAGCTCCCGATGGGGGGGCTATGGCTACACCTTC.

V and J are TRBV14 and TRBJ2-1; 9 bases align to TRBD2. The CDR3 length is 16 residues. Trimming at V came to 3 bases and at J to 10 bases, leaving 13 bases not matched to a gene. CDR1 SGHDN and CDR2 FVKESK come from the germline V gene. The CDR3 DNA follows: TGTGCCAGCAGCCATGGTACGCTAGCGGGACATCGAGAGCAGTTCTTC. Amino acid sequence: CASSHGTLAGHREQFF.

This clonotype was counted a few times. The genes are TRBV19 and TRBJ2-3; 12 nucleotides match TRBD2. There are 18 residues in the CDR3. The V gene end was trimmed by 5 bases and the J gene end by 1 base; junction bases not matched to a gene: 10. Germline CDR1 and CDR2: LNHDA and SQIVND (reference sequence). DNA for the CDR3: TGTGCCAGTAGTTCCCGACTAGCGGGAGACCCTCGCACAGATACGCAGTATTTT. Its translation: CASSSRLAGDPRTDTQYF.